A selection of T cell receptor beta chains follows, all from one sample in a study of cytomegalovirus exposure and HLA in healthy donors. Sequencing was performed with immunoSEQ multiplex PCR; in TCRdb, only in-frame clones are kept and a portion is missing. The sample records 150,000 to 200,000 clones, roughly four fifths being singletons. Sequenced material: PBMCs. The receptor source for this set is a man between 50 and 59 years old in good health and CMV-seropositive. Both conserved end residues are part of each CDR3. Each record gives: V gene, D gene, J gene, clone size, CDR3 DNA, CDR3 protein. D genes are given only for firm matches. The size of a clone is reported for some rows only, either as once, few or many, or as a class for expanded clones.

v_gene: TRBV11-3; d_gene: TRBD2; j_gene: TRBJ2-1; abundance: -; CDR3nt: TGTGCCAGCAGCTTATATAGCGGGGCCAACAATGAGCAGTTCTTC; CDR3aa: CASSLYSGANNEQFF
v_gene: TRBV28; d_gene: -; j_gene: TRBJ1-1; abundance: -; CDR3nt: TGTGCCAGCAGTTTACTGGGAGAGACTGAAGCTTTCTTT; CDR3aa: CASSLLGETEAFF
v_gene: TRBV2; d_gene: TRBD1; j_gene: TRBJ1-6; abundance: -; CDR3nt: TGTGCCAGTGGACAGGGGGCGTCTTCACCCCTCCACTTT; CDR3aa: CASGQGASSPLHF
v_gene: TRBV9; d_gene: -; j_gene: TRBJ1-1; abundance: -; CDR3nt: TGTGCCAGCAGCGCTCGGTCGACAGGGAACACTGAAGCTTTCTTT; CDR3aa: CASSARSTGNTEAFF
v_gene: TRBV7-2; d_gene: TRBD1; j_gene: TRBJ1-6; abundance: -; CDR3nt: TGTGCCAGCAGCGTTGGGACAGCTTATAATTCACCCCTCCACTTT; CDR3aa: CASSVGTAYNSPLHF
v_gene: TRBV15; d_gene: TRBD2; j_gene: TRBJ2-1; abundance: -; CDR3nt: TGTGCCACCAGCAGAGGACTAGCGGGAGGGGACGATGAGCAGTTCTTC; CDR3aa: CATSRGLAGGDDEQFF
v_gene: TRBV27; d_gene: TRBD2; j_gene: TRBJ2-7; abundance: -; CDR3nt: TGTGCCAGCAGGAGGGCTAGCGGGGGTGGCGAGCAGTACTTC; CDR3aa: CASRRASGGGEQYF
v_gene: TRBV11-2; d_gene: -; j_gene: TRBJ1-3; abundance: -; CDR3nt: TGTGCCAGCAGCTTAGAGTTCGCGGGGCAGACCATATATTTT; CDR3aa: CASSLEFAGQTIYF
v_gene: TRBV6-1; d_gene: TRBD1; j_gene: TRBJ1-2; abundance: -; CDR3nt: TGTGCCAGCAAAACAGGGGGAGGACCTTATGGCTACACCTTC; CDR3aa: CASKTGGGPYGYTF
v_gene: TRBV2; d_gene: TRBD1; j_gene: TRBJ2-1; abundance: -; CDR3nt: TGTGCCAGCACTACGGACAGGGTCAATGAGCAGTTCTTC; CDR3aa: CASTTDRVNEQFF
v_gene: TRBV5-1; d_gene: -; j_gene: TRBJ2-5; abundance: -; CDR3nt: TGCGCCAGCAGCTTGGGGCTTCGACTCCTACAAGAGACCCAGTACTTC; CDR3aa: CASSLGLRLLQETQYF
v_gene: TRBV19; d_gene: -; j_gene: TRBJ2-5; abundance: -; CDR3nt: TGTGCCAGTAGTAGCAGGGATTGGCAAGAGACCCAGTACTTC; CDR3aa: CASSSRDWQETQYF
v_gene: TRBV19; d_gene: -; j_gene: TRBJ1-1; abundance: -; CDR3nt: TGTGCCAGTATGCTCAGGGGCTGGGCTTTCTTT; CDR3aa: CASMLRGWAFF
v_gene: TRBV9; d_gene: TRBD2; j_gene: TRBJ2-3; abundance: -; CDR3nt: TGTGCCAGCAGCGTAGAACCAGCGGGATCAGATACGCAGTATTTT; CDR3aa: CASSVEPAGSDTQYF
v_gene: TRBV18; d_gene: -; j_gene: TRBJ2-5; abundance: -; CDR3nt: TGTGCCAGCTCACCCGGACAGTGGCAAGAGACCCAGTACTTC; CDR3aa: CASSPGQWQETQYF
v_gene: TRBV12-1; d_gene: -; j_gene: TRBJ2-7; abundance: few; CDR3nt: TGTGCCAGCAGCTTTGCGCGGACTAGCGTTATCTCTTACGAGCAGTACTTC; CDR3aa: CASSFARTSVISYEQYF
v_gene: TRBV7-3; d_gene: TRBD1; j_gene: TRBJ1-2; abundance: -; CDR3nt: TGTGCCAGCAGTGAGACAGGGCTCAGTGGCTACACCTTC; CDR3aa: CASSETGLSGYTF
v_gene: TRBV18; d_gene: -; j_gene: TRBJ2-7; abundance: once; CDR3nt: TGTGCCAGCTCACCCGACAGGTTGAGAAACGAGCAGTACTTC; CDR3aa: CASSPDRLRNEQYF
v_gene: TRBV14; d_gene: -; j_gene: TRBJ1-4; abundance: -; CDR3nt: TGTGCCAGCAGCCAAGGGGCAAATGAAAAACTGTTTTTT; CDR3aa: CASSQGANEKLFF
v_gene: TRBV7-8; d_gene: -; j_gene: TRBJ1-6; abundance: few; CDR3nt: TGTGCCAGCAGCTTCCCCGCCGGAGGGCATAATAATTCACCCCTCCACTTT; CDR3aa: CASSFPAGGHNNSPLHF
v_gene: TRBV7-9; d_gene: -; j_gene: TRBJ2-1; abundance: few; CDR3nt: TGTGCCAGCAGCCGGGGGGCCAGACCATACCTCTCCTACAATGAGCAGTTCTTC; CDR3aa: CASSRGARPYLSYNEQFF
v_gene: TRBV5-1; d_gene: -; j_gene: TRBJ2-1; abundance: -; CDR3nt: TGCGCCAGCAGTCGAGGGTCATACTCCTACAATGAGCAGTTCTTC; CDR3aa: CASSRGSYSYNEQFF
v_gene: TRBV19; d_gene: -; j_gene: TRBJ1-1; abundance: -; CDR3nt: TGTGCCAGTTTCCAGGGTTGGGGCACTGAAGCTTTCTTT; CDR3aa: CASFQGWGTEAFF
v_gene: TRBV2; d_gene: -; j_gene: TRBJ1-2; abundance: -; CDR3nt: TGTGCCAGCGCTGGGACTCACTATGGCTACACCTTC; CDR3aa: CASAGTHYGYTF
v_gene: TRBV11-1; d_gene: -; j_gene: TRBJ2-3; abundance: few; CDR3nt: TGTGCCAGCAGCTTAGGGACTGCCGGGGGAGATACGCAGTATTTT; CDR3aa: CASSLGTAGGDTQYF
v_gene: TRBV11-2; d_gene: -; j_gene: TRBJ2-3; abundance: once; CDR3nt: TGTGCCAGCAGCCGCTGGCTCACAGATACGCAGTATTTT; CDR3aa: CASSRWLTDTQYF
v_gene: TRBV27; d_gene: TRBD1; j_gene: TRBJ2-7; abundance: -; CDR3nt: TGTGCCAGCAGCTCTTTGAGGGAGAGGGGGCTACGCTCCTACGAGCAGTACTTC; CDR3aa: CASSSLRERGLRSYEQYF
v_gene: TRBV5-8; d_gene: -; j_gene: TRBJ2-7; abundance: once; CDR3nt: TGTGCCAGCAGCTTGGGTCAGGTCTACGAGCAGTACTTC; CDR3aa: CASSLGQVYEQYF
v_gene: TRBV9; d_gene: TRBD2; j_gene: TRBJ2-7; abundance: -; CDR3nt: TGTGCCAGCGGAGGCTTGTTGGGGGGGAACGACGAGCAGTACTTC; CDR3aa: CASGGLLGGNDEQYF
v_gene: TRBV27; d_gene: -; j_gene: TRBJ2-7; abundance: few; CDR3nt: TGTGCCAGCAGGCCCCCCGGGCCCACAGGGAAACTCTCCTACGAGCAGTACTTC; CDR3aa: CASRPPGPTGKLSYEQYF
v_gene: TRBV9; d_gene: -; j_gene: TRBJ2-1; abundance: -; CDR3nt: TGTGCCAGCAGCGCATGGCGGGGGCCCTACAATGAGCAGTTCTTC; CDR3aa: CASSAWRGPYNEQFF
v_gene: TRBV27; d_gene: TRBD1; j_gene: TRBJ1-2; abundance: -; CDR3nt: TGTGCCAGCAGCCAAGACAGGGCCTATGGCTACACCTTC; CDR3aa: CASSQDRAYGYTF
v_gene: TRBV7-9; d_gene: -; j_gene: TRBJ1-2; abundance: -; CDR3nt: TGTGCCAGCAGCTTAGCGCGGGCAGACGGAGGCTACACCTTC; CDR3aa: CASSLARADGGYTF
v_gene: TRBV2; d_gene: -; j_gene: TRBJ2-7; abundance: -; CDR3nt: TGTGCCAGCAGTGAGGGGGGTGGAAACGAGCAGTACTTC; CDR3aa: CASSEGGGNEQYF
v_gene: TRBV2; d_gene: -; j_gene: TRBJ2-3; abundance: -; CDR3nt: TGTGCCAGCAGTGACAGTACCCCTAGCACAGATACGCAGTATTTT; CDR3aa: CASSDSTPSTDTQYF
v_gene: TRBV6-6; d_gene: TRBD1; j_gene: TRBJ1-3; abundance: once; CDR3nt: TGTGCCAGCAGTACGGGAAAGACAGGGACTGGAAACACCATATATTTT; CDR3aa: CASSTGKTGTGNTIYF
v_gene: TRBV4-3; d_gene: TRBD1; j_gene: TRBJ1-5; abundance: -; CDR3nt: TGCGCCAGCAGCCAAGAAGAGGGGGGACGGGACAGAAATCAGCCCCAGCATTTT; CDR3aa: CASSQEEGGRDRNQPQHF
v_gene: TRBV18; d_gene: TRBD1; j_gene: TRBJ1-4; abundance: -; CDR3nt: TGTGCCAGCTCACCACTCGGTTGGGGGACAGGGCAAGCAACTAATGAAAAACTGTTTTTT; CDR3aa: CASSPLGWGTGQATNEKLFF
v_gene: TRBV2; d_gene: -; j_gene: TRBJ1-1; abundance: few; CDR3nt: TGTGCCAGCGGTAGTGGAGGCACTGAAGCTTTCTTT; CDR3aa: CASGSGGTEAFF
v_gene: TRBV28; d_gene: TRBD1; j_gene: TRBJ1-1; abundance: -; CDR3nt: TGTGCCAGCAGCCTGACAGGGGGTATCATGAACACTGAAGCTTTCTTT; CDR3aa: CASSLTGGIMNTEAFF
v_gene: TRBV5-1; d_gene: TRBD1; j_gene: TRBJ1-3; abundance: once; CDR3nt: TGCGCCAGCGGGAAAACAGGGGGGAACCCCCTCGGACCTGGAAACACCATATATTTT; CDR3aa: CASGKTGGNPLGPGNTIYF
v_gene: TRBV11-3; d_gene: -; j_gene: TRBJ1-1; abundance: -; CDR3nt: TGTGCCAGCAGCTCGCCCGGGACAGAAGCTTTCTTT; CDR3aa: CASSSPGTEAFF
v_gene: TRBV5-1; d_gene: -; j_gene: TRBJ2-1; abundance: -; CDR3nt: TGCGCCAGCAGCCCCGGACAGAACCCTTACAATGAGCAGTTCTTC; CDR3aa: CASSPGQNPYNEQFF
v_gene: TRBV28; d_gene: TRBD1; j_gene: TRBJ1-5; abundance: -; CDR3nt: TGTGCCAGCAGGGGACAGGGGTATAGCAATCAGCCCCAGCATTTT; CDR3aa: CASRGQGYSNQPQHF
v_gene: TRBV5-6; d_gene: -; j_gene: TRBJ2-3; abundance: -; CDR3nt: TGTGCCAGCTCCTACGGGGATACGCAGTATTTT; CDR3aa: CASSYGDTQYF
v_gene: TRBV27; d_gene: -; j_gene: TRBJ2-1; abundance: -; CDR3nt: TGTGCCAGCAATCCTGGTTTAGCGGCCAATGAGCAGTTCTTC; CDR3aa: CASNPGLAANEQFF